This T cell receptor (beta chain) was recovered during a study of CD8 T cells in Susac syndrome. Sequencing of TCR beta drew on CD8+ and CD4+ T cells from blood. The germline V gene has CDR1 MNHEY and CDR2 SMNVEV (reference sequence). The CDR3 spans 14 residues. The V end lost 6 bases, the J end lost 2 bases, and 13 bases lay between the germline ends. RNA was extracted with the RNeasy kit, and a quantity of about 0.45 to 1 ug was reverse transcribed using random hexamers. The immunoSEQ assay covered 54 Vbeta and 13 Jbeta segments for CDR3. Each CDR3 protein is one row after TCRdb ran MiXCR on the immunoSEQ multiplex PCR reads. The sample has about 400,000 distinct CDR3 sequences; around 85% are singletons.

The rearrangement links TRBV27 to TRBJ2-5; D possibly uses TRBD1 or TRBD2 (6 bases each). The sequence derives from a human donor with multiple sclerosis. The sequencing sample was made of CD8+ T cells from PBMCs. CDR3 nucleotide sequence: TGTGCCAGCAGGGGGGGCGTGTGGCAAGAGACCCAGTACTTC. Translating gives CASRGGVWQETQYF.